This TCR beta chain was identified during a study of blood T cell repertoires in COVID-19. The wider study: T cells, B-cell-depleted T cells, or PBMCs provided the cDNA or gDNA that served as material.

The germline V and J ends were trimmed by 2 bases and 5 bases, with 9 bases remaining between them. CDR1 and CDR2 (germline): LNHDA, SQIVND (reference sequence). CDR3 length: 13 amino acids. Data came from immunoSEQ multiplex PCR; TCRdb stores just in-frame clones and leaves some out. The sample yields just over 300,000 clones, about 89% seen once. The sequenced material came from PBMCs or T cells enriched from blood (not recorded which). This receptor was taken from a woman aged 35 to 49 who had recovered from COVID-19. The chain recombines TRBV19 with TRBJ2-5; D not resolved. The CDR3 spells CASSIWSRETQYF. The DNA of the CDR3 is TGTGCCAGTAGTATATGGAGTCGGGAGACCCAGTACTTC.